The next 6 T cell receptor beta chains were all read from a single sample in a study of blood T cells in healthy people across ages. A sample-barcoded 5' primer and a J-beta primer mix were used in a second PCR of roughly 7 to 11 cycles. TCRdb passed the 5' RACE reads through MiXCR, listing each CDR3 protein once. The sample yields 1.4 million or so distinct CDR3 sequences, approximately 43% seen once. The sequencing input was blood. These TCRs come from a woman aged 18-29 years in good health.

The chain links TRBV5-5 to TRBJ2-5; D is unresolved. V shed 4 bases and J shed 8 bases, with 15 bases lying between them. Germline-derived CDR1 and CDR2 are SGHKS and YYEKEE (reference sequence). This CDR3 comprises 13 residues. This CDR3 is CASSGSEVDTQYF. CDR3 coding DNA: TGTGCCAGCAGCGGGTCCGAAGTGGATACCCAGTACTTC.

This clonotype was recorded a few times. The J gene is TRBJ1-1, the V gene TRBV10-3; 10 nucleotides line up with TRBD1. This CDR3 is 13 amino acids long. With 10 bases clipped from V and 2 bases from J, the junction kept 4 bases outside the gene matches. Germline V gene lookup returns CDR1 ENHRY and CDR2 SYGVKD. The CDR3 sequence is CATRQGANTEAFF. As DNA, the CDR3 is TGTGCCACAAGACAGGGGGCTAACACTGAAGCTTTCTTT.

This clonotype was observed a single time. This chain's CDR3 is CATGDSRYQPQHF. The CDR3 nucleotides read TGTGCCACAGGGGACAGTCGGTATCAGCCCCAGCATTTT. The chain is built from TRBV24-1 and TRBJ1-5; 7 nucleotides line up with TRBD1. CDR3 size: 13 residues. In germline, CDR1 is KGHDR, CDR2 SFDVKD. The junction had 7 bases not matched to a gene; V was cut back by 10 bases and J by 5 bases.

The V gene is TRBV7-2, the J gene TRBJ2-5, with D maybe TRBD2 (5 bases). Trimming left V 3 bases short and J 2 bases short, with 19 bases between. Germline V gene sequence: CDR1 SGHTA, CDR2 FQGNSA. This CDR3 has 17 amino acids. CDR3 bases: TGTGCCAGCAGCTTCCGAGGAAGGGAGTGGAGACAAGAGACCCAGTACTTC. As protein: CASSFRGREWRQETQYF.

This clonotype was observed a handful of times. CDR3 protein: CASSLAGALGEQFF. CDR3 bases: TGCGCCAGCAGCCTCGCGGGAGCTCTTGGAGAGCAGTTCTTC. This chain joins TRBV4-3 and TRBJ2-1, with 7 bases lining up with TRBD2. Germline lookup yields CDR1 LGHNA and CDR2 YSLEER. Trimming at V came to 4 bases and at J to 10 bases, leaving 10 bases not matched to a gene. This CDR3 contains 14 residues.

This clonotype was seen only a few times. This chain connects TRBV6-5 to TRBJ2-1; 8 bases fit TRBD2. The CDR3 sequence is 16 residues long. With V trimmed by 4 bases and J by 7 bases, 12 bases remained unmatched. Germline CDR1 MNHEY, CDR2 SVGAGI. Written as DNA, the CDR3 is TGTGCCAGCAGTTCCTATTCAGCGGGGGCAGGTAATGAGCAGTTCTTC. Translation: CASSSYSAGAGNEQFF.